The present T cell receptor (beta chain) was sequenced within a study of shared clonotypes between healthy human individuals. Study findings and constraints: Shared clonotypes: about 5% naive CD4, roughly 3.8% naive CD8, under 2.5% memory CD4, approximately 0.37% memory CD8. Represented diversity (both genetic and exposure-history) was limited by the small number of donors.

The table came from immunoSEQ multiplex PCR; TCRdb's copy has only in-frame clones and leaves some out. The data show over a million clones, with 75% to 85% seen just once and around 0.6% held by the top ten. Note on this clone: The antigen remains undetermined.

This clonotype was obtained from a man aged 18 to 35 in good health. Some clones in this sample may be carry-over from other donors' samples. What was sequenced was memory CD4+ T cells from PBMCs. Documented subset: CD45RA-negative fraction.

The CDR3 is CASSTRRTVVGYTF. DNA of the CDR3: TGTGCCAGCAGCACCCGCAGGACGGTGGTGGGCTACACCTTC. The J gene is TRBJ1-2, the V gene TRBV28; unclear D gene. The CDR3 length is 14 residues. Between the trimmed V and J ends, which lost 6 bases and 8 bases, there was a span of 19 bases. Germline V gene data show CDR1 as MDHEN and CDR2 as SYDVKM.